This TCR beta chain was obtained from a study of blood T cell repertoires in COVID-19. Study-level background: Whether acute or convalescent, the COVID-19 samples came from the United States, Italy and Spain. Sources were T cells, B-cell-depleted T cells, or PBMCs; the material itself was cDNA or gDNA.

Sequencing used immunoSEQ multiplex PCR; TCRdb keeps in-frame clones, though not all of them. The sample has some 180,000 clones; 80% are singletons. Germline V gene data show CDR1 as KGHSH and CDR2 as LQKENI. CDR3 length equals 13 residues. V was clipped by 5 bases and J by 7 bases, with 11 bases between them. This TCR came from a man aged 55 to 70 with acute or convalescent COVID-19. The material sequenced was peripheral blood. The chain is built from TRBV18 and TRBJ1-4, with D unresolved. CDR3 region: CASSVASGEKLFF. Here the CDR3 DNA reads TGTGCCAGCTCAGTCGCATCGGGTGAAAAACTGTTTTTT.